This section outlines one T cell receptor (beta chain) sequence together with its context. The antigen remains unidentified. These data belong to a study of cytotoxic CD8 clonotypes in ibrutinib-treated CLL. Trimming took off 0 bases at V and 5 bases at J, with 11 bases between the two ends. Germline CDR1 MNHNY, CDR2 SVGAGI (reference sequence). CDR3 size: 15 residues. Generated by immunoSEQ multiplex PCR, the TCRdb table keeps only in-frame clones and is missing some. This sample has about 160,000 clones; around nine tenths occur once, and the top ten carry around 2.7%. Study-wide results and caveats: Progressing patients had sampling times that differed from those of sustained-remission patients. Public clonotypes showed up rarely, and on treatment they shrank or held steady. Clonality at baseline surpassed age-matched healthy donors and tracked circulating CD8+ T-cell counts. Clonality climbed at ibrutinib response, then dropped toward baseline at progression.

The sequencing here drew on PBMCs, taken at disease progression, from a patient treated with ibrutinib. This sequence joins TRBV6-6 and TRBJ2-1, with D tentatively TRBD1 (6 bases). The origin of this receptor is a human donor with chronic lymphocytic leukemia. CDR3: CASSYSSAGDNEQFF. The DNA for the CDR3 is TGTGCCAGCAGTTACTCGTCCGCAGGGGACAATGAGCAGTTCTTC.